This is a list of T cell receptor beta chains from one sample in a study of blood T cell repertoires in COVID-19. Data came from immunoSEQ multiplex PCR; TCRdb stores just in-frame clones and leaves some out. This table holds roughly 300,000 clones, roughly 85% found once. Input material: PBMCs or T cells enriched from blood (not recorded which). These receptors came from a woman aged 25 to 39 who had recovered from COVID-19. Each CDR3 is given with its conserved first and last residue. The D gene is left open where the match is weak. Clone size is not always given. Where it is, it says once, few, many or a class for expanded clones.

V	size	D	J	DNA	CDR3
TRBV18	-	-	TRBJ1-1	TGTGCCAGCTCCCCGCGAACGGGGGATGGTGGCACTGAAGCTTTCTTT	CASSPRTGDGGTEAFF
TRBV7-9	-	-	TRBJ2-3	TGTGCCAGCAGCCCGGACAGACGCTCTAGCACAGATACGCAGTATTTT	CASSPDRRSSTDTQYF
TRBV28	few	-	TRBJ1-1	TGTGCCAGCCTAGACACTGAAGCTTTCTTT	CASLDTEAFF
TRBV14	-	-	TRBJ1-2	TGTGCCAGCAGCCAAGTACAGAGCTATGGCTACACCTTC	CASSQVQSYGYTF
TRBV5-1	-	-	TRBJ1-1	TGCGCCAGCCAAAGAGAGCTGAACACTGAAGCTTTCTTT	CASQRELNTEAFF
TRBV7-9	-	TRBD2	TRBJ2-3	TGTGCCAGCCGCACTAGCGAAAGCACAGATACGCAGTATTTT	CASRTSESTDTQYF
TRBV7-6	-	-	TRBJ1-1	TGTGCCAGCAGCTCCCAAGGACAGAGAATGAACACTGAAGCTTTCTTT	CASSSQGQRMNTEAFF
TRBV2	-	-	TRBJ2-2	TGTGCCAGCAGTGATGAGGGGGGGACCGGGGAGCTGTTTTTT	CASSDEGGTGELFF
TRBV12-3/TRBV12-4	-	TRBD1	TRBJ1-2	TGTGCCAGCAGTCCGACAGGGATCGGCTACACCTTC	CASSPTGIGYTF
TRBV2	-	-	TRBJ2-1	TGTGCCAGCAGTCCTACTTTGCGCGATGAGCAGTTCTTC	CASSPTLRDEQFF
TRBV7-7	once	TRBD2	TRBJ2-5	TGTGCTAGCAGCCGGGGGGTGGTGGGCGAGACCCAGTACTTC	CASSRGVVGETQYF
TRBV29-1	-	-	TRBJ1-1	TGCAGCGTTGCCACCCAACTTAGGAGGAACACTGAAGCTTTCTTT	CSVATQLRRNTEAFF
TRBV18	-	TRBD1	TRBJ1-1	TGTGCCAGCTCACTAGGGGGACAGGGCGGCACTGAAGCTTTCTTT	CASSLGGQGGTEAFF
TRBV7-9	-	TRBD1	TRBJ1-1	TGTGCCAGCAGCTTAGAGGGATGGGGACAGCTTAACACTGAAGCTTTCTTT	CASSLEGWGQLNTEAFF
TRBV13	-	TRBD1	TRBJ1-3	TGTGCCAGCAGCGTGGACAGGAGTTTCGGAAACACCATATATTTT	CASSVDRSFGNTIYF
TRBV25-1	once	-	TRBJ1-6	TGTGCCAGCAGTGAAGCCCAGACCTATAATTCACCCCTCCACTTT	CASSEAQTYNSPLHF
TRBV19	-	-	TRBJ1-1	TGTGCCAGTAGGCAGACAGTCCTGAACACTGAAGCTTTCTTT	CASRQTVLNTEAFF
TRBV20-1	-	-	TRBJ2-7	TGCAGTGCTAGACTTGTCCACGAGCAGTACTTC	CSARLVHEQYF
TRBV15	-	-	TRBJ1-5	TGTGCCACCAGCAGAGACAGGGGAAATCAGCCCCAGCATTTT	CATSRDRGNQPQHF
TRBV19	-	-	TRBJ1-1	TGTGCCAGTAGGACGACAGGGAACACTGAAGCTTTCTTT	CASRTTGNTEAFF
TRBV30	-	-	TRBJ1-5	TGTGCCTGGACCGGGGGAAGGGGTCAGCCCCAGCATTTT	CAWTGGRGQPQHF
TRBV6-5	-	-	TRBJ1-1	TGTGCCAGCGTACCCGGGTCCGCGGACACTGAAGCTTTCTTT	CASVPGSADTEAFF
TRBV11-2	-	-	TRBJ1-2	TGTGCCAGCAGCCGAGGGTCGGCTATTGGCACCAATGGCTACACCTTC	CASSRGSAIGTNGYTF
TRBV18	-	-	TRBJ1-2	TGTGCCAGCTCACCGAGGAGGTCGGATGGCTACACCTTC	CASSPRRSDGYTF
TRBV6-5	-	TRBD1	TRBJ1-2	TGTGCCAGCAGCTTCCTGGGGACAGGGAACTATGGCTACACCTTC	CASSFLGTGNYGYTF
TRBV29-1	-	-	TRBJ2-7	TGCAGCGTTGAGGCAGACAGCTCCTACGAGCAGTACTTC	CSVEADSSYEQYF
TRBV9	-	TRBD2	TRBJ2-3	TGTGCCAGCAGCGTAGAGGCTAGCGGTTCCTTGGCAGATACGCAGTATTTT	CASSVEASGSLADTQYF
TRBV18	-	-	TRBJ1-1	TGTGCCAGCTCCCCATCGCAGGCTCAGTCCAGGGGCACTGAAGCTTTCTTT	CASSPSQAQSRGTEAFF
TRBV7-2	-	TRBD1	TRBJ1-6	TGTGCCAGCAGCTCTGGACAGGGGGTTTCACCCCTCCACTTT	CASSSGQGVSPLHF
TRBV11-2	-	-	TRBJ2-3	TGTGCCAGCAGCTTAGTGAGTGTAGATACGCAGTATTTT	CASSLVSVDTQYF
TRBV6-5	-	TRBD1	TRBJ1-6	TGTGCCAGCAGTTGGAGACAGGGTAATTCACCCCTCCACTTT	CASSWRQGNSPLHF
TRBV9	-	-	TRBJ1-2	TGTGCCAGCAGCCCCGACAGCAACTATGGCTACACCTTC	CASSPDSNYGYTF
TRBV18	-	-	TRBJ2-1	TGTGCCAGCTCACCAAAGGCGGCCTCCTACAATGAGCAGTTCTTC	CASSPKAASYNEQFF
TRBV9	-	TRBD1	TRBJ2-2	TGTGCCAGCAGCGCCCGACAGGGGGCCGCCGGGGAGCTGTTTTTT	CASSARQGAAGELFF
TRBV5-6	-	-	TRBJ1-5	TGTGCCAGCAGCTCGGGACACTTGACTGCCCAGCCCCAGCATTTT	CASSSGHLTAQPQHF
TRBV7-8	-	TRBD1	TRBJ1-5	TGTGCCAGCAGCGTCCGAACGACAGGGGCCCAACCCGATCAGCCCCAGCATTTT	CASSVRTTGAQPDQPQHF
TRBV3-1/TRBV3-2	-	-	TRBJ2-7	TGTGCCAGCAGCCGAACCGGGACTTGGCTCTACGAGCAGTACTTC	CASSRTGTWLYEQYF
TRBV30	-	-	TRBJ1-5	TGTGCCTGGAGTGTAGGGGGTTGGTCGGTGGGCAATCAGCCCCAGCATTTT	CAWSVGGWSVGNQPQHF
TRBV6-5	-	TRBD2	TRBJ2-7	TGTGCCAGCAGACCAACGACTAGCGGGGGGGCCCTACAGTACTTC	CASRPTTSGGALQYF
TRBV2	once	TRBD2	TRBJ2-5	TGTGCCAGCAGTCCCGTAGCGGGGGCCCAAGAGACCCAGTACTTC	CASSPVAGAQETQYF
TRBV30	-	TRBD1	TRBJ1-1	TGTGCCTGGACACCCACGGAGGGGGCGTTTGAAGCTTTCTTT	CAWTPTEGAFEAFF
TRBV6-9	-	TRBD1	TRBJ2-3	TGTGCCAGCAGTTCAGCTCGGGGACAGAGTACAGATACGCAGTATTTT	CASSSARGQSTDTQYF
TRBV6-6	-	TRBD1	TRBJ2-7	TGTGCCAGCAGTTCAACAGGACAGGGGAACGAGCAGTACTTC	CASSSTGQGNEQYF
TRBV3-1/TRBV3-2	-	TRBD1	TRBJ2-2	TGTGCCAGCAGCCAGGCCGGACAGGGTGCGAACACCGGGGAGCTGTTTTTT	CASSQAGQGANTGELFF
TRBV9	-	TRBD1	TRBJ2-3	TGTGCCAGCAGCGCGTTCCGGGACAGGGGGTCAGATACGCAGTATTTT	CASSAFRDRGSDTQYF
TRBV6-5	few	-	TRBJ1-3	TGTGCCAGCAGACAGGGTCCAAACACCATATATTTT	CASRQGPNTIYF
TRBV11-2	-	TRBD2	TRBJ2-7	TGTGCCAGCAGCTTATCGACTAGCGGGGTTTACGAGCAGTACTTC	CASSLSTSGVYEQYF